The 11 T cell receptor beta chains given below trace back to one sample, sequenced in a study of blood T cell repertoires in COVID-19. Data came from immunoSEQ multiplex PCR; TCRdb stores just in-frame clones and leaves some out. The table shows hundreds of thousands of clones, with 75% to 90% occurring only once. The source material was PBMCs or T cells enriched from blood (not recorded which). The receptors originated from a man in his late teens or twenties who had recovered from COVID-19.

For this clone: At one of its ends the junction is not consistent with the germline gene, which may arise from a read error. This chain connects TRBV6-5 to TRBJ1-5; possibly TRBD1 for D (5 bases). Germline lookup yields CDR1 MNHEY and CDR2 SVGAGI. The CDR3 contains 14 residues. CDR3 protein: CACSSPGLSQPQHF. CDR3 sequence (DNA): TGTGCCTGCAGTTCCCCAGGGCTCAGTCAGCCCCAGCATTTT.

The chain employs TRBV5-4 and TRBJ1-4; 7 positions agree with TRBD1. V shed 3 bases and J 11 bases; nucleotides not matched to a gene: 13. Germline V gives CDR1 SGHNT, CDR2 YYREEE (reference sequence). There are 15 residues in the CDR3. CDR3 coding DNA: TGTGCCAGCAGCTCGGATGTAGGGGGCGCAGGGAAACTGTTTTTT. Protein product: CASSSDVGGAGKLFF.

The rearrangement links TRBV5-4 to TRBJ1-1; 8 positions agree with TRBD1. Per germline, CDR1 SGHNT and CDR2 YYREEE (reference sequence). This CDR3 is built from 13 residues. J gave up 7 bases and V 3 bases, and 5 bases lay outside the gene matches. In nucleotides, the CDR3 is TGTGCCAGCAGCTCCTACGGACAGGGTGAAGCTTTCTTT. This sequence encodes CASSSYGQGEAFF.

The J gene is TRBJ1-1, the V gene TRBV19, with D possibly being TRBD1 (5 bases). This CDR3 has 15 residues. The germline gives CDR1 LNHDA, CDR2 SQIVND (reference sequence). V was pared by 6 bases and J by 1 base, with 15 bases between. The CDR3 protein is CASSRKGFGNTEAFF. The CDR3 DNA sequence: TGTGCCAGTAGCCGGAAGGGGTTTGGGAACACTGAAGCTTTCTTT.

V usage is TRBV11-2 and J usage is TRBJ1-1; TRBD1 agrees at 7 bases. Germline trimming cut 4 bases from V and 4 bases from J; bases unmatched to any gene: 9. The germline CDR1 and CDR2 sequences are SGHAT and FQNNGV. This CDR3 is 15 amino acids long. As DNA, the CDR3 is TGTGCCAGCAGCTCCCAGGGGGTTGGGGGCACTGAAGCTTTCTTT. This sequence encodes CASSSQGVGGTEAFF.

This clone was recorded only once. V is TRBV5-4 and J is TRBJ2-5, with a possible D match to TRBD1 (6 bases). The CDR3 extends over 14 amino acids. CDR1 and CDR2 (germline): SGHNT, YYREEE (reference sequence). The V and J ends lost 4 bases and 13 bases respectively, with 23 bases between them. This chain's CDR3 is CASSKNPGHPELYF. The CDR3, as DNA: TGTGCCAGCAGCAAAAATCCGGGACACCCCGAATTGTACTTC.

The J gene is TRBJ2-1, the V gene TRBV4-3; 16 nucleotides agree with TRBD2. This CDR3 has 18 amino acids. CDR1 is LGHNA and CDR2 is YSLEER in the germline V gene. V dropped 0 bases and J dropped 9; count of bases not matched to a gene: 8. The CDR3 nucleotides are TGCGCCAGCAGCCAAGAAAGTAGGGGACTAGCGGGAGGGCCTGAGCAGTTCTTC. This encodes CASSQESRGLAGGPEQFF.

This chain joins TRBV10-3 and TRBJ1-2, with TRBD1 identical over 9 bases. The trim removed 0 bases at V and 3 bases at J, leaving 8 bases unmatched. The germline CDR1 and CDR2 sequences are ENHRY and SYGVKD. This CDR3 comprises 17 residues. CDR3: CAISESGQGVGDYGYTF. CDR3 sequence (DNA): TGTGCCATCAGTGAGTCGGGACAGGGCGTTGGGGACTATGGCTACACCTTC.

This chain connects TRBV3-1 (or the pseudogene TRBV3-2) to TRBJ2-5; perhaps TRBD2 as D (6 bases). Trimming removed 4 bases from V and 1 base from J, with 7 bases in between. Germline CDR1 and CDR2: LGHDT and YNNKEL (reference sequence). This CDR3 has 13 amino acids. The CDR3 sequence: CASSPGVQETQYF. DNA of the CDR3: TGTGCCAGCAGCCCGGGGGTCCAAGAGACCCAGTACTTC.

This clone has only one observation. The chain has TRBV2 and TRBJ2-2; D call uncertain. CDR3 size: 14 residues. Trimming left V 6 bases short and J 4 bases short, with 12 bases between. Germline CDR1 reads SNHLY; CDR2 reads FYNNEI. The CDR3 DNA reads TGTGCCAGCAGAGCGAGTATTGCCACCGGGGAGCTGTTTTTT. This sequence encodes CASRASIATGELFF. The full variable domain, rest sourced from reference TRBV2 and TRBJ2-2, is EPEVTQTPSHQVTQMGQEVILRCVPISNHLYFYWYRQILGQKVEFLVSFYNNEISEKSEIFDDQFSVERPDGSNFTLKIRSTKLEDSAMYFCASRASIATGELFFGEGSRLTVL.

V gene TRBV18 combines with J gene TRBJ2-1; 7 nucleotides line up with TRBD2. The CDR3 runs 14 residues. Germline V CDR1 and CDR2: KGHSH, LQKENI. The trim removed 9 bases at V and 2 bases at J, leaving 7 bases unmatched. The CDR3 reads CASFGGIPYNEQFF. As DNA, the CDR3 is TGTGCCAGTTTCGGGGGGATCCCCTACAATGAGCAGTTCTTC.